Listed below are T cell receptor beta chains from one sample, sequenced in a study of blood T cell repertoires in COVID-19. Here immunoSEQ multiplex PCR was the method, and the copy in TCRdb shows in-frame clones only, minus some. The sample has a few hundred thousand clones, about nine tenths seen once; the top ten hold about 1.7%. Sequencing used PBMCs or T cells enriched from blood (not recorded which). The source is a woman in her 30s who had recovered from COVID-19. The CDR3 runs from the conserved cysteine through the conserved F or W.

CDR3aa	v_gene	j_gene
CASSEQGYSYGYTF	TRBV6-1	TRBJ1-2
CASRIDRARIPQHF	TRBV6-6	TRBJ1-5
CASSLFTGLTYGYTF	TRBV6-5	TRBJ1-2
CASSRGTTNEKLFF	TRBV18	TRBJ1-4
CASSAGVFGNTIYF	TRBV5-1	TRBJ1-3
CASSLYTSGRESYEQYF	TRBV27	TRBJ2-7
CASSLGSVNTEAFF	TRBV5-1	TRBJ1-1
CASSTPGYEQYF	TRBV12-3/TRBV12-4	TRBJ2-7
CASSMGQGANGYTF	TRBV5-1	TRBJ1-2
CAWKEWQMTSGANVLTF	TRBV30	TRBJ2-6
CASSFAGGPDTQYF	TRBV5-5	TRBJ2-3
CASSSPSDYNEQFF	TRBV11-3	TRBJ2-1